A single sample gave rise to the 14 T cell receptor beta chains below, sequenced in a study of cytomegalovirus exposure and HLA in healthy donors. The primer mix had 60 Vbeta and 13 Jbeta primers. Method: immunoSEQ multiplex PCR; TCRdb's copy keeps in-frame clones and lacks some. The profile shows some 140,000 clones, 65% to 75% of them singletons. Sequenced input: PBMCs. The receptors originated from a man under 40 in good health and CMV-seronegative.

This clone was counted between two and nine times. The J gene is TRBJ2-3, the V gene TRBV19, with a possible D match to TRBD2 (6 bases). V was pared by 9 bases and J by 1 base, with 11 bases between. The CDR3 is 13 residues long. The germline gives CDR1 LNHDA, CDR2 SQIVND (reference sequence). The CDR3 DNA follows: TGTGCCAGCAGAACGGGGGGCACAGATACGCAGTATTTT. It translates to CASRTGGTDTQYF. The full variable domain, with the rest looked up from reference TRBV19 and TRBJ2-3, is DGGITQSPKYLFRKEGQNVTLSCEQNLNHDAMYWYRQDPGQGLRLIYYSQIVNDFQKGDIAEGYSVSREKKESFPLTVTSAQKNPTAFYLCASRTGGTDTQYFGPGTRLTVL.

The CDR3 nucleotides are TGTGCCAGCGGTGTAATTGGAGGAAACATTCAGTACTTC. Translation gives CASGVIGGNIQYF. This rearrangement joins TRBV2 to TRBJ2-4; TRBD2 is a possible D gene (5 bases). Looked up from germline, CDR1 is SNHLY and CDR2 is FYNNEI. V was clipped by 8 bases and J by 6 bases, with 14 bases between them. The length of the CDR3 is 13 residues.

The table lists this clone with a few counts. The chain links TRBV19 to TRBJ1-5; unclear D gene. This CDR3 spans 13 amino acids. Germline V gene sequence: CDR1 LNHDA, CDR2 SQIVND (reference sequence). V shed 6 bases and J shed 6 bases, with 12 bases lying between them. Written as DNA, the CDR3 is TGTGCCAGTAGCCGAGGGCAGTTTCAGCCCCAGCATTTT. The encoded protein is CASSRGQFQPQHF.

The gene calls are TRBV2 and TRBJ1-5, with D perhaps TRBD1 (6 bases). V gave up 1 base and J gave up 3 bases, with 10 bases separating them. This CDR3 region has 15 residues. Germline assignment: CDR1 SNHLY and CDR2 FYNNEI. In DNA form, the CDR3 reads TGTGCCAGCAGTGAAGATACAGGGATCAATCAGCCCCAGCATTTT. Its translation: CASSEDTGINQPQHF.

V is TRBV6-5 and J is TRBJ1-4, with D possibly TRBD1 on 5 matching bases. The V gene's germline CDR1 is MNHEY and CDR2 SVGAGI. Trimming shortened V by 6 bases and J by 0 bases, and 11 bases separated the two germline ends. This CDR3 contains 15 residues. Written as DNA, the CDR3 is TGTGCCAGCAGAGCCGGGGACTCAACTAATGAAAAACTGTTTTTT. Translating it yields CASRAGDSTNEKLFF.

The chain couples TRBV2 to TRBJ1-5; D gene ambiguous. The V and J ends lost 1 base and 1 base respectively, with 8 bases between them. This CDR3 is built from 15 residues. Germline V gene lookup returns CDR1 SNHLY and CDR2 FYNNEI. The CDR3 reads CASSEGAGSNQPQHF. CDR3 bases: TGTGCCAGCAGTGAAGGGGCTGGGAGCAATCAGCCCCAGCATTTT.

The chain joins TRBV9 to TRBJ1-1; D unresolved. Germline lookup yields CDR1 SGDLS and CDR2 YYNGEE. Between the trimmed V and J ends, which lost 0 bases and 4 bases, there was a span of 10 bases. The CDR3 is made up of 14 amino acids. CDR3 bases: TGTGCCAGCAGCGTAGATATTCGGGGCACTGAAGCTTTCTTT. This encodes CASSVDIRGTEAFF.

This clone turned up a few times. The chain couples TRBV5-6 to TRBJ1-4; 10 positions agree with TRBD1. V gave up 2 bases and J gave up 7 bases; unmatched junction bases: 8. CDR3 length: 16 residues. Germline V gene data show CDR1 as SGHDT and CDR2 as YYEEEE. DNA for the CDR3: TGTGCCAGCAGCTTTCGGGACAGGGGATTTGTTGAAAAACTGTTTTTT. As protein: CASSFRDRGFVEKLFF.

The chain links TRBV2 to TRBJ1-1, with D maybe TRBD1 (6 bases). The CDR3 sequence is 14 residues long. CDR1 is SNHLY and CDR2 is FYNNEI in the germline V gene. V was cut by 3 bases and J by 10 bases, with 18 bases left in between. CDR3 nucleotides: TGTGCCAGCAGTGAGAACAAACAGGGTCGGGGAGCTTTCTTT. As protein: CASSENKQGRGAFF.

The genes are TRBV11-2 and TRBJ2-7, with a weak D call TRBD2 (7 bases). The V gene lost 2 bases and the J gene lost 4 bases, with 15 bases spanning the gap. There are 15 residues in the CDR3. Looked up from germline, CDR1 is SGHAT and CDR2 is FQNNGV. Here the CDR3 reads CASSLSGGGPYEQYF. The CDR3 DNA sequence: TGTGCCAGCAGCTTAAGTGGGGGGGGGCCATACGAGCAGTACTTC.

The V call is TRBV5-5, the J call TRBJ1-4; 11 bases match TRBD1. The germline gives CDR1 SGHKS, CDR2 YYEKEE (reference sequence). Unmatched junction bases numbered 7, after V lost 4 bases and J lost 8 bases. The CDR3 extends over 15 amino acids. CDR3 nucleotide sequence: TGTGCCAGCAGCCGGACAGGGGGCGTAACGGAAAAACTGTTTTTT. As protein: CASSRTGGVTEKLFF.

A few counts support this clone. The chain combines TRBV2 with TRBJ2-2, with 9 positions matching TRBD1. CDR1 SNHLY and CDR2 FYNNEI come from the germline V gene. CDR3 length equals 14 residues. V was pared by 7 bases and J by 6 bases, with 6 bases of the junction left unmatched. The CDR3 DNA is TGTGCCAGCACCACAGGGGGCAAGGCCGGGGAGCTGTTTTTT. Translating it yields CASTTGGKAGELFF.

The chain employs TRBV2 and TRBJ2-7; D is possibly TRBD1 (6 bases). Germline assignment: CDR1 SNHLY and CDR2 FYNNEI. V dropped 8 bases and J dropped 0 bases, with 17 bases sitting between them. The CDR3 length is 15 residues. The CDR3 spells CASQRLDSSSYEQYF. CDR3 DNA sequence: TGTGCCAGCCAACGGTTGGACAGTAGCTCCTACGAGCAGTACTTC.

J is TRBJ2-1 and V is TRBV27; 9 nucleotides agree with TRBD1. CDR1 is MNHEY and CDR2 is SMNVEV in the germline V gene (reference sequence). V gave up 8 bases and J gave up 6 bases; unmatched junction bases: 17. The CDR3 consists of 17 residues. The CDR3: CASPSRRGQGRVNEQFF. The CDR3 region has the DNA TGTGCCAGCCCCAGTCGAAGGGGACAGGGTAGGGTCAATGAGCAGTTCTTC.